This is a list of T cell receptor beta chains from one sample in a study of cytomegalovirus exposure and HLA in healthy donors. Method: immunoSEQ multiplex PCR; TCRdb's copy keeps in-frame clones and lacks some. The sample yields 150,000 or so clones, 70% to 90% seen once. Material: PBMCs. These receptors all come from a man over 45 in good health and CMV-seronegative. CDR3s include the opening cysteine and the closing phenylalanine or tryptophan. A D gene is named only where the DNA matches it firmly. Part of the rows lack a size; the others show once, few, many or a class for expanded clones.

TRBJ1-5 | - | TRBV4-1 | - | CASSSGANQPQHF
TRBJ2-7 | - | TRBV29-1 | - | CSVEGVRDSSGEQYF
TRBJ2-7 | - | TRBV10-3 | few | CAINQGRGLSYEQYF
TRBJ2-1 | - | TRBV7-3 | - | CASSSAGAYNEQFF
TRBJ1-2 | TRBD1 | TRBV5-4 | - | CASSLDRGPYGYTF
TRBJ2-7 | - | TRBV29-1 | - | CSVAFSQGLLEQYF
TRBJ1-6 | - | TRBV5-4 | - | CASSLGGGAPGFGPLHF
TRBJ2-5 | - | TRBV2 | - | CASRGGRIQETQYF
TRBJ1-5 | TRBD1 | TRBV7-8 | - | CASSFQGDSNQPQHF
TRBJ2-3 | TRBD1 | TRBV19 | - | CASSISQGALTDTQYF
TRBJ2-3 | - | TRBV9 | - | CASSVVGGGARYF
TRBJ2-3 | TRBD2 | TRBV19 | - | CASSLGLAGLPSTDTQYF
TRBJ1-1 | TRBD1 | TRBV11-1 | - | CASSFAGQGAGYGAFF
TRBJ2-2 | TRBD1 | TRBV2 | - | CASSEGGTGDTGELFF
TRBJ2-1 | - | TRBV5-1 | once | CASSGRDTYNEQFF
TRBJ1-2 | - | TRBV7-8 | - | CASSSVDSNYGYTF
TRBJ1-6 | TRBD1 | TRBV28 | few | CASRTGSGDSPLHF
TRBJ2-2 | - | TRBV19 | - | CASSIIRAGELFF
TRBJ1-1 | - | TRBV10-2 | - | CASSESVGRDFRTEAFF
TRBJ2-7 | - | TRBV28 | - | CASSKWGGPSYEQYF
TRBJ2-3 | TRBD1 | TRBV6-1 | - | CASRERGQVTSTDTQYF
TRBJ2-3 | TRBD2 | TRBV5-4 | few | CASSLVGGRRDTQYF
TRBJ1-4 | TRBD1 | TRBV7-9 | - | CASSSQGAPNEKLFF
TRBJ2-7 | - | TRBV5-5 | few | CASNHEGYPSEQYF
TRBJ2-5 | - | TRBV6-5 | - | CASMSTGLLTQYF
TRBJ2-3 | TRBD2 | TRBV29-1 | - | CSAEGTSGGADTQYF
TRBJ2-5 | TRBD1 | TRBV5-6 | - | CASSAWDRDSQETQYF
TRBJ2-3 | - | TRBV6-4 | - | CASSVVPGADTQYF
TRBJ1-1 | TRBD1 | TRBV29-1 | - | CSAIQGASTEAFF
TRBJ1-2 | TRBD1 | TRBV20-1 | - | CSAQEGAGYTF
TRBJ2-2 | TRBD2 | TRBV5-6 | once | CASSWGLAGTGELFF
TRBJ2-5 | - | TRBV4-1 | - | CASSQGELQETQYF
TRBJ2-7 | - | TRBV19 | - | CASKQALLSTYEQYF
TRBJ1-5 | - | TRBV5-1 | few | CASSLVGSPGQPQHF
TRBJ2-7 | TRBD2 | TRBV5-1 | once | CASSHGTSGDIYEQYF
TRBJ1-1 | - | TRBV5-4 | - | CASSLAPGSTNTEAFF
TRBJ1-1 | - | TRBV5-1 | few | CASSPPGRGREAFF
TRBJ1-1 | - | TRBV7-8 | - | CASSLYEGGTEAFF
TRBJ1-5 | - | TRBV7-8 | - | CASSRSGTAQPQHF
TRBJ1-1 | TRBD1 | TRBV29-1 | - | CSALQGGNTEAFF
TRBJ1-1 | - | TRBV19 | - | CASIFRGGGTEAFF
TRBJ2-7 | TRBD1 | TRBV4-1 | - | CASSQTGTYEQYF